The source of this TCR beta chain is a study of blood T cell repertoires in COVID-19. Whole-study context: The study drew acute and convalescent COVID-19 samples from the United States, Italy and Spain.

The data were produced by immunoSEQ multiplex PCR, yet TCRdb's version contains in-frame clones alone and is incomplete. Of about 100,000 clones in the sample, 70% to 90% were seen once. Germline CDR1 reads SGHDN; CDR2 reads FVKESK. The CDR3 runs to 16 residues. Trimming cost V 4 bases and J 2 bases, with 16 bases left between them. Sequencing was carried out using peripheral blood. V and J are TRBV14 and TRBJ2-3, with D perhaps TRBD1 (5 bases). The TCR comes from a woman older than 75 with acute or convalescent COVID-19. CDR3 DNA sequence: TGTGCCAGCAGCCCGACAGTGTCCGCACACACAGATACGCAGTATTTT. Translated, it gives CASSPTVSAHTDTQYF.